Each of the 4 T cell receptor beta chains below was sequenced from the same sample in a study of T cell responses to AZD1222 COVID-19 vaccine. TCRdb's copy holds only in-frame clones and misses some; the assay was immunoSEQ multiplex PCR. The repertoire holds approximately 260,000 clones, with 93% as singletons. This specimen was peripheral blood, taken on day 0 of AZD1222 vaccination. The source of these receptors is an adult in good health.

V usage is TRBV2 and J usage is TRBJ2-2, with 8 nucleotides matching TRBD1. CDR3 size: 14 residues. With 5 bases clipped from V and 4 bases from J, the junction kept 3 bases outside the gene matches. Germline V gene lookup returns CDR1 SNHLY and CDR2 FYNNEI. DNA of the CDR3: TGTGCCAGCAGTCAGGGGGCAGGCACCGGGGAGCTGTTTTTT. Its translation is CASSQGAGTGELFF. The complete variable domain, with remaining parts taken from reference TRBV2 and TRBJ2-2, reads EPEVTQTPSHQVTQMGQEVILRCVPISNHLYFYWYRQILGQKVEFLVSFYNNEISEKSEIFDDQFSVERPDGSNFTLKIRSTKLEDSAMYFCASSQGAGTGELFFGEGSRLTVL.

This chain uses TRBV28 with TRBJ1-1, with D possibly matching TRBD1 (5 bases). CDR3 length equals 14 residues. Germline V gene data show CDR1 as MDHEN and CDR2 as SYDVKM. Trimming left V 3 bases short and J 7 bases short, with 15 bases between. The CDR3: CASSFRRGIREAFF. Here the CDR3 DNA reads TGTGCCAGCAGTTTCCGTCGGGGGATACGTGAAGCTTTCTTT.

The chain combines TRBV2 with TRBJ2-3; 9 bases are shared with TRBD2. CDR1 is SNHLY, CDR2 FYNNEI, per germline. V shed 5 bases, J shed 0 bases, and the junction held 6 bases outside the gene matches. This CDR3 comprises 16 residues. The CDR3 region is CASSRERGVSTDTQYF. CDR3 coding DNA: TGTGCCAGCAGTCGGGAGCGGGGGGTGAGCACAGATACGCAGTATTTT. Drawing the rest from reference TRBV2 and TRBJ2-3, the complete variable domain is EPEVTQTPSHQVTQMGQEVILRCVPISNHLYFYWYRQILGQKVEFLVSFYNNEISEKSEIFDDQFSVERPDGSNFTLKIRSTKLEDSAMYFCASSRERGVSTDTQYFGPGTRLTVL.

V gene TRBV11-2 combines with J gene TRBJ2-7, with TRBD2 as a possible D gene (6 bases). The CDR3 spans 12 residues. Germline CDR1 is SGHAT and CDR2 is FQNNGV. Trimming removed 4 bases from V and 5 bases from J, with 9 bases in between. CDR3 sequence: CASSSGGDEQYF. In nucleotides, the CDR3 is TGTGCCAGCAGCTCCGGCGGGGACGAGCAGTACTTC. Full variable domain (outside the CDR3, taken from reference TRBV11-2 and TRBJ2-7): EAGVAQSPRYKIIEKRQSVAFWCNPISGHATLYWYQQILGQGPKLLIQFQNNGVVDDSQLPKDRFSAERLKGVDSTLKIQPAKLEDSAVYLCASSSGGDEQYFGPGTRLTVT.